The rows below give T cell receptor beta chains drawn from one sample of a study of blood T cell repertoires in COVID-19. Data came from immunoSEQ multiplex PCR; TCRdb stores just in-frame clones and leaves some out. The table shows about 80,000 clones, with 90% occurring only once. Sequenced sample: peripheral blood. The receptor source for this set is an elderly woman with active or convalescent COVID-19. CDR3s include the opening cysteine and the closing phenylalanine or tryptophan. The size field is filled for only some rows; it gives once, few, many or a size class.

clone_size,v_call,cdr3_aa
-,TRBV5-4,CASSGGALPLDSEQFF
few,TRBV24-1,CATSAGDPYEQYF
-,TRBV7-9,CASSLGTVQETQYF
-,TRBV19,CASSMKAGGLGDTIYF
-,TRBV29-1,CSVGTGQTNYGYTF
once,TRBV28,CASSPYTAEAFF
-,TRBV28,CASSRTSGSSYEQYF
-,TRBV28,CASSLYFRGSNYGYTF
-,TRBV19,CASSIADRVSGNTIYF
-,TRBV21-1,CASSAGTGGGNTIYF
few,TRBV5-1,CASSQDRGGTEAFF
-,TRBV30,CAGSKLAGATDTQYF
few,TRBV9,CASSVGGHGTGELFF
-,TRBV2,CASSPGAPHEQFF
-,TRBV28,CASRQASSYEQYF
few,TRBV28,CASSWAGGSYYGYTF
-,TRBV12-3/TRBV12-4,CASSSRSNTEAFF
-,TRBV9,CASSGSLVVTGELFF
-,TRBV7-2,CASSLDRASGAKNIQYF
-,TRBV12-3/TRBV12-4,CASSLTRWGYTF
-,TRBV30,CAWSDRRSGNTIYF
-,TRBV19,CASRLGRTGVNTEAFF
-,TRBV27,CASRTNTRRGNQPQHF
-,TRBV28,CASSWQNFDETQYF
few,TRBV27,CASSLRPRRGSNQPQHF
-,TRBV28,CASSHPDSHGYTF
-,TRBV9,CASSVGLADYNEQFF
once,TRBV6-2/TRBV6-3,CASSYGTRSDTQYF
-,TRBV15,CATSRLGLTYNEQFF
-,TRBV29-1,CSVPPLERSGTNGYTF
-,TRBV5-6,CASSSDGGPQHF
-,TRBV18,CASSPGSSYNSPLHF
-,TRBV11-2,CASSFGTSGRIGEQYF
-,TRBV12-3/TRBV12-4,CASSLVGNQPQHF
-,TRBV27,CASSLSPAGTVTTETQYF
-,TRBV5-4,CASSIRGRTETQYF
-,TRBV4-3,CASSLSGTGRGEQYF
-,TRBV12-5,CASAPTGQNSPLHF
-,TRBV7-9,CASSLKGDEQYF
-,TRBV4-2,CASSQGQGGNQPQHF